Presented here are 10 T cell receptor beta chains from one specimen sequenced in a study of blood T cell repertoires in COVID-19. Sequencing was performed with immunoSEQ multiplex PCR; in TCRdb, only in-frame clones are kept and a portion is missing. The sample includes a few hundred thousand clones, roughly nine tenths of them seen just once. Sequencing input: peripheral blood. The source is a man in his 60s with acute or convalescent COVID-19.

This chain connects TRBV6-5 to TRBJ1-1; TRBD1 matches 7 bases. The trim removed 5 bases at V and 6 bases at J, leaving 9 bases unmatched. Germline loops: CDR1 MNHEY, CDR2 SVGAGI. This CDR3 spans 14 amino acids. The CDR3 region has the DNA TGTGCCAGCAGTAGCCGACAGGGAAGAGCTGAAGCTTTCTTT. Translating gives CASSSRQGRAEAFF.

The chain is built from TRBV11-3 and TRBJ2-7; TRBD2 matches 12 bases. Germline V gene sequence: CDR1 SGHNT, CDR2 YENEEA. The V and J ends lost 5 bases and 5 bases, in that order; junction bases with no gene match: 10. The CDR3 spans 16 residues. The CDR3 nucleotides read TGTGCCAGCAGCCACAGACTAGCGGGAGAGGCGCACGAGCAGTACTTC. Translation gives CASSHRLAGEAHEQYF. The whole variable domain, filled in from reference TRBV11-3 and TRBJ2-7, reads EAGVVQSPRYKIIEKKQPVAFWCNPISGHNTLYWYLQNLGQGPELLIRYENEEAVDDSQLPKDRFSAERLKGVDSTLKIQPAELGDSAVYLCASSHRLAGEAHEQYFGPGTRLTVT.

The gene calls are TRBV5-5 and TRBJ1-4, with TRBD1 matching over 8 bases. The V gene end was trimmed by 5 bases and the J gene end by 8 bases; junction bases not matched to a gene: 11. The CDR3 extends over 15 amino acids. CDR1 and CDR2 (germline): SGHKS, YYEKEE (reference sequence). Here the CDR3 DNA reads TGTGCCAGCAGTCGACCGACAGGGGAATCCGAAAAACTGTTTTTT. Protein: CASSRPTGESEKLFF.

This sequence joins TRBV28 and TRBJ2-3, with TRBD2 as a possible D gene (5 bases). This CDR3 spans 16 amino acids. Trimming pared 3 bases from V and 0 bases from J, leaving 13 bases between. Germline V gene sequence: CDR1 MDHEN, CDR2 SYDVKM. CDR3 loop: CASSLISGTSTDTQYF. The CDR3 nucleotides are TGTGCCAGCAGTTTGATTTCGGGAACTAGCACAGATACGCAGTATTTT.

This chain links TRBV7-9 with TRBJ2-5; D ambiguous. The CDR3 extends over 13 amino acids. Looked up from germline, CDR1 is SEHNR and CDR2 is FQNEAQ (reference sequence). Between the trimmed V and J ends, which lost 3 bases and 5 bases, there was a span of 10 bases. In nucleotides, the CDR3 is TGTGCCAGCAGCTTCGGTCATTGGGAGACCCAGTACTTC. It specifies CASSFGHWETQYF.

The chain combines TRBV24-1 with TRBJ1-2, with TRBD1 as a possible D gene (5 bases). The CDR3 runs 16 residues. Germline V lookup: CDR1 KGHDR, CDR2 SFDVKD. V was shortened by 5 bases and J by 4 bases, with 19 bases between the two germline ends. CDR3 region: CATSGPAGPGTYGYTF. Written as DNA, the CDR3 is TGTGCCACCAGTGGACCGGCGGGGCCTGGGACCTATGGCTACACCTTC.

The V and J genes are TRBV4-3 and TRBJ1-2; possibly TRBD1 for D (5 bases). Looked up from germline, CDR1 is LGHNA and CDR2 is YSLEER. This CDR3 has 15 residues. V lost 0 bases, J lost 2 bases, and 10 bases lay in between. The DNA for the CDR3 is TGCGCCAGCAGCCAAGATCAGAACAGGAACTATGGCTACACCTTC. This codes for CASSQDQNRNYGYTF.

The rearrangement links TRBV11-2 to TRBJ2-4, with 8 positions matching TRBD2. This CDR3 region has 15 residues. V shed 1 base, J shed 2 bases, and the junction held 1 base outside the gene matches. The V gene's germline CDR1 is SGHAT and CDR2 FQNNGV. The CDR3 nucleotides read TGTGCCAGCAGCTTAGGCGGGGGGTCCAAAAACATTCAGTACTTC. Protein sequence: CASSLGGGSKNIQYF.

V usage is TRBV9 and J usage is TRBJ2-7; possibly TRBD2 for D (6 bases). V shed 0 bases and J shed 5 bases, with 12 bases lying between them. Germline assignment: CDR1 SGDLS and CDR2 YYNGEE. This CDR3 has 14 residues. CDR3 DNA sequence: TGTGCCAGCAGCGTAGTGGCGGGAAGCCACGAGCAGTACTTC. It yields the protein CASSVVAGSHEQYF.

This chain links TRBV29-1 with TRBJ1-1; TRBD1 might be the D (6 bases). Germline V gives CDR1 SQVTM, CDR2 ANQGSEA. Trimming stripped 4 bases from V and 4 bases from J, with 13 bases between. The CDR3 covers 13 residues. The CDR3 here is CSVGFLGGTEAFF. The DNA for the CDR3 is TGCAGCGTTGGCTTTCTAGGGGGCACTGAAGCTTTCTTT.